The present T cell receptor beta chain was sequenced within a study of T cell repertoires in cytomegalovirus infection. This CDR3 has 13 residues. Germline V lookup: CDR1 SGHTA, CDR2 FQGTGA. Between the trimmed V and J ends, which lost 4 bases and 7 bases, there was a span of 11 bases. TCRdb analysed the reads with MiXCR anew, one entry per CDR3 protein. The sample yields hundreds of thousands of distinct CDR3 sequences, roughly 28% seen once. Note on this clonotype: Antigen unknown.

This clonotype was obtained from a human donor in good health (CMV status not recorded). Some clones in this sample may be carry-over from other donors' samples. V usage is TRBV7-3 and J usage is TRBJ2-1; D uncertain. The sample in question was cultured PBMCs, obtained from culture after CMV antigen stimulation. The CDR3 nucleotides read TGTGCCAGCAGCTCCGACCTATTGAATGAGCAGTTCTTC. It is translated as CASSSDLLNEQFF.